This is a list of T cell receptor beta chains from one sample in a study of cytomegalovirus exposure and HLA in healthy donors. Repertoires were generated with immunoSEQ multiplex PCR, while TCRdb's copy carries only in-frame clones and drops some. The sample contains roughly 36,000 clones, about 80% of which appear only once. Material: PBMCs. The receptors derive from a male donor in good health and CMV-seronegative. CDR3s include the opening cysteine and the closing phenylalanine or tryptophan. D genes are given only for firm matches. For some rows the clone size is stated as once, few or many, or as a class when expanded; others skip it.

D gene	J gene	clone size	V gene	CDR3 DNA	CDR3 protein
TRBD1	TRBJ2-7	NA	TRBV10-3	TGTGCCATCAGCACCGGGACAGTCTCCTACGAGCAGTACTTC	CAISTGTVSYEQYF
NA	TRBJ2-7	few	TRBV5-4	TGTGCCAGCAGCTTGGGACAGTTCTCCTACGAGCAGTACTTC	CASSLGQFSYEQYF
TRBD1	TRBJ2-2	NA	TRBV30	TGTGCCTGGACTGGGGGACAGGGGGCAACCGGGGAGCTGTTTTTT	CAWTGGQGATGELFF
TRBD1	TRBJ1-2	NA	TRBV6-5	TGTGCCAGCAGTTACCGGGACAGACCTCGTGGCTACACCTTC	CASSYRDRPRGYTF
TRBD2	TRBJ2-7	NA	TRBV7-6	TGTGCCAGCAGCCCGCGATCGAGCGGGAGAGACGAGCAGTACTTC	CASSPRSSGRDEQYF
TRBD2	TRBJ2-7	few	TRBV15	TGTGCCACCAGCAGAGATCATTTTCGGGGGCGGGAGGGCGGCTACGAGCAGTACTTC	CATSRDHFRGREGGYEQYF
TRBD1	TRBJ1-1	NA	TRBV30	TGTGCCTGGAGTGTAATCCAGGGGGCTGAAGCTTTCTTT	CAWSVIQGAEAFF
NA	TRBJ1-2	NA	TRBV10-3	TGTGCCATCAGCCGACAGGACTATGGCTACACCTTC	CAISRQDYGYTF
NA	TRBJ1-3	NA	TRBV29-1	TGCAGCGTTGTCCCAGATTACTCTGGAAACACCATATATTTT	CSVVPDYSGNTIYF
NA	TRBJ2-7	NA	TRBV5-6	TGTGCCAGCAGCTTGTACAACGAGCAGTACTTC	CASSLYNEQYF
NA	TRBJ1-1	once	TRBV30	TGTGCCTGGACGGGGGGTTCTATGAACACTGAAGCTTTCTTT	CAWTGGSMNTEAFF
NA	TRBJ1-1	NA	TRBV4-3	TGCGCCAGCAGCCAAGAGCCGACCCCCAGGGACACTGAAGCTTTCTTT	CASSQEPTPRDTEAFF
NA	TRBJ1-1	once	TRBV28	TGTGCCAGCAGTTTTACACGGGGAGCTTTCTTT	CASSFTRGAFF
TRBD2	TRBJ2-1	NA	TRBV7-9	TGTGCCAGCAGCTTAGCGAAGGCTAGCGGGAGAGAAGCCTCACATGAGCAGTTCTTC	CASSLAKASGREASHEQFF
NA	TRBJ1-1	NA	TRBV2	TGTGCCAGCAGTGCAGAGGAGGTGGGGAACACTGAAGCTTTCTTT	CASSAEEVGNTEAFF
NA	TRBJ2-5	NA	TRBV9	TGTGCCAGCAGCGTATTCTCGGACAGCCGCCCTCAAGAGACCCAGTACTTC	CASSVFSDSRPQETQYF
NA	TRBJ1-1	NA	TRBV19	TGTGCCAGTACCGTAGACACTCTGTACACTGAAGCTTTCTTT	CASTVDTLYTEAFF
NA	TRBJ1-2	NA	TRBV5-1	TGCGCCAGCAGCTTGGATGGGAGATCCAACTATGGCTACACCTTC	CASSLDGRSNYGYTF
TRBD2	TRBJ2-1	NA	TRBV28	TGTGCCAGCAGTTTATTGCTAGCGGGAACCTACAATGAGCAGTTCTTC	CASSLLLAGTYNEQFF
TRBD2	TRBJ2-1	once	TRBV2	TGTGCCAGCAGTGATTTGCTAGCGGAGTCCTACAATGAGCAGTTCTTC	CASSDLLAESYNEQFF
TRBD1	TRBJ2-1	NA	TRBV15	TGTGCCACCAGCAGAGATAGCGGTACAGGGGGGACCTACAATGAGCAGTTCTTC	CATSRDSGTGGTYNEQFF
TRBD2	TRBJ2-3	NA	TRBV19	TGTGCCAGTAATTTTGGCGGGAGGGCCTCAACAGATACGCAGTATTTT	CASNFGGRASTDTQYF